These 3 T cell receptor beta chains were sequenced from one sample in a study of T cells of healthy individuals. In TCRdb, the 5' RACE reads were re-called with MiXCR into one record per CDR3 protein. The sample records approximately 100,000 distinct CDR3 sequences, approximately 15% being singletons. These receptors all stem from a human donor in good health.

The chain carries TRBV28 and TRBJ1-5, with no clear D. The germline V gene encodes CDR1 MDHEN and CDR2 SYDVKM. V dropped 5 bases and J dropped 1 base, with 9 bases sitting between them. This CDR3 has 14 amino acids. CDR3 DNA: TGTGCCAGCAGTCCACATTCGAGCAATCAGCCCCAGCATTTT. The encoded protein is CASSPHSSNQPQHF. Together with reference TRBV28 and TRBJ1-5, the CDR3 gives the full variable domain: DVKVTQSSRYLVKRTGEKVFLECVQDMDHENMFWYRQDPGLGLRLIYFSYDVKMKEKGDIPEGYSVSREKKERFSLILESASTNQTSMYLCASSPHSSNQPQHFGDGTRLSIL.

The gene calls are TRBV7-9 and TRBJ1-3, with D tentatively TRBD1 (5 bases). The V end was cut by 5 bases, the J end by 1 base, with 9 bases between. The CDR3 totals 14 residues. Germline values: CDR1 SEHNR, CDR2 FQNEAQ (reference sequence). This chain's CDR3 is CASSRGTSGNTIYF. The DNA of the CDR3 is TGTGCCAGCAGCCGAGGGACTTCTGGAAACACCATATATTTT.

The CDR3 DNA follows: TGTGCCAGCAGTTTGAGCTCTCCGGGGACAGGGGGATCGGAGACCCAGTACTTC. Translation gives CASSLSSPGTGGSETQYF. The gene calls are TRBV6-5 and TRBJ2-5; 11 bases align to TRBD1. The CDR3 has 18 amino acids. The J segment lost 5 bases and the V segment lost 4 bases, leaving 15 bases of the junction unmatched. The germline gives CDR1 MNHEY, CDR2 SVGAGI.